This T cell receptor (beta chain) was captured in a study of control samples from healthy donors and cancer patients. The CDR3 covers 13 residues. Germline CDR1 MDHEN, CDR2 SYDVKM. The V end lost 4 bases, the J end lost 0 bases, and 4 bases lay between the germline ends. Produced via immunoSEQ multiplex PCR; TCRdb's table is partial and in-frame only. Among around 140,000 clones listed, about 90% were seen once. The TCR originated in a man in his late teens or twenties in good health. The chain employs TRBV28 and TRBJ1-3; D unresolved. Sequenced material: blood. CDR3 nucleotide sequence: TGTGCCAGCAGTTACAGCTCTGGAAACACCATATATTTT. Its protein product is CASSYSSGNTIYF. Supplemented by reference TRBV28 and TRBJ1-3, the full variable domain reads DVKVTQSSRYLVKRTGEKVFLECVQDMDHENMFWYRQDPGLGLRLIYFSYDVKMKEKGDIPEGYSVSREKKERFSLILESASTNQTSMYLCASSYSSGNTIYFGEGSWLTVV.